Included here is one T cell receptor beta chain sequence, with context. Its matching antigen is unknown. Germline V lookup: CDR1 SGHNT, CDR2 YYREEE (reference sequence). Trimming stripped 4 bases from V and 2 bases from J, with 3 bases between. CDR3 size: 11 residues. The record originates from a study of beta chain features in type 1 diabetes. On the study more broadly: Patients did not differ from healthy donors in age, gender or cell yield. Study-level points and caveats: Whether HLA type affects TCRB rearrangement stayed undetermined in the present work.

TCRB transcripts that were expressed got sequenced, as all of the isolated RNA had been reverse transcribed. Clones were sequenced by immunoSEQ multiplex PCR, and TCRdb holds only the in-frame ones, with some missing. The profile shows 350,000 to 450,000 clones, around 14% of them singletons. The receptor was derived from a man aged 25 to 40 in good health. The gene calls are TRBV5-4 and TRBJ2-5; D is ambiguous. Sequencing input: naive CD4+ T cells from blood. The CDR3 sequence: CASSGQETQYF. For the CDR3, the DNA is TGTGCCAGCAGCGGGCAAGAGACCCAGTACTTC.